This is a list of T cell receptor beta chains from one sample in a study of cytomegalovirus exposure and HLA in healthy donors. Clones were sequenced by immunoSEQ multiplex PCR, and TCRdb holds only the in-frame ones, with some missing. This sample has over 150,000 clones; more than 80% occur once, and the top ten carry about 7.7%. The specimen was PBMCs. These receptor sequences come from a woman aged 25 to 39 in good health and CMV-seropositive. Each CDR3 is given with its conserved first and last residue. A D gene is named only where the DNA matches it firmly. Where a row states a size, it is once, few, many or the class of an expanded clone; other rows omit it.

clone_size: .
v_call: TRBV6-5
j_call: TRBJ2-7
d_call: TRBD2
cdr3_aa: CASSPSGGRPYEQYF
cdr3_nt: TGTGCCAGCAGCCCTAGCGGGGGCCGACCCTACGAGCAGTACTTC

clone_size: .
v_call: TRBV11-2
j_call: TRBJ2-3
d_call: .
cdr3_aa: CASSSRVPQYF
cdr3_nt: TGTGCCAGCAGCTCCAGGGTTCCGCAGTATTTT

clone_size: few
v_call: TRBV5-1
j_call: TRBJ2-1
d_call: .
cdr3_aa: CASSSAGRSNEQFF
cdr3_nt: TGCGCCAGCAGCTCTGCGGGACGGTCAAATGAGCAGTTCTTC

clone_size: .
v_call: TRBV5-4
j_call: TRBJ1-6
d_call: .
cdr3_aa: CASSLSDSPLHF
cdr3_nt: TGTGCCAGCAGCTTATCAGATTCACCCCTCCACTTT

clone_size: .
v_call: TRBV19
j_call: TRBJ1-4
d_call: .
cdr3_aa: CASSIQGLYEKLFF
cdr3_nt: TGTGCCAGTAGTATACAGGGACTTTATGAAAAACTGTTTTTT

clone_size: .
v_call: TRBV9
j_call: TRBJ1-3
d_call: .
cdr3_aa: CASSVRSSGNTIYF
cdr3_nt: TGTGCCAGCAGCGTACGTTCCTCTGGAAACACCATATATTTT

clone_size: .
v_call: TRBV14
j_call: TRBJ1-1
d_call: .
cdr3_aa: CASSPGAGVRSEAFF
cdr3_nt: TGTGCCAGCAGCCCAGGGGCAGGGGTGAGGTCTGAAGCTTTCTTT

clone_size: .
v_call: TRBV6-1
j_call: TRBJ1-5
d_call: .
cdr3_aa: CASNRGQYNQPQHF
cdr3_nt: TGTGCCAGCAACAGAGGACAATACAATCAGCCCCAGCATTTT

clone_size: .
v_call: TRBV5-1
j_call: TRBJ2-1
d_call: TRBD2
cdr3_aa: CATSPAGGAYNEQFF
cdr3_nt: TGCGCCACATCGCCTGCGGGGGGGGCCTACAATGAGCAGTTCTTC

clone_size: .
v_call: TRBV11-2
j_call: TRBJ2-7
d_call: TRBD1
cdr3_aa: CASRRHWDRTYEQYF
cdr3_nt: TGTGCCAGCAGAAGACACTGGGACAGGACCTACGAGCAGTACTTC

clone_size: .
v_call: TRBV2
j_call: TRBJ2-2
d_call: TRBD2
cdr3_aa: CASSWGTSGGEYTGELFF
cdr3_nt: TGTGCCAGCAGTTGGGGGACTAGCGGGGGGGAGTACACCGGGGAGCTGTTTTTT

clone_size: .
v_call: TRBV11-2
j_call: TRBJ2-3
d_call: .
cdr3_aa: CASSSSGRTQYF
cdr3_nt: TGTGCCAGCAGCTCAAGTGGGCGCACGCAGTATTTT

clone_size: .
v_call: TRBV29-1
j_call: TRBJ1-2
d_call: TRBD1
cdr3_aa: CSVREGQGAYGYTF
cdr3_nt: TGCAGCGTCCGAGAGGGACAGGGGGCCTATGGCTACACCTTC

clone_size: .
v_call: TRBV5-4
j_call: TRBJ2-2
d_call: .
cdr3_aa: CASSLGLDVTGELFF
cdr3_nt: TGTGCCAGCAGCTTGGGCCTAGATGTCACCGGGGAGCTGTTTTTT

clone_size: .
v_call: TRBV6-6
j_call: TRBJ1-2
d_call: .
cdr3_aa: CASSYDRNYGYTF
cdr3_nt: TGTGCCAGCAGTTACGACAGGAACTATGGCTACACCTTC

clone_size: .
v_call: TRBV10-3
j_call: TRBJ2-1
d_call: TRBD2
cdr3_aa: CAISDRTSGNNEQFF
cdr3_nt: TGTGCCATCAGTGACCGGACTAGCGGAAACAATGAGCAGTTCTTC

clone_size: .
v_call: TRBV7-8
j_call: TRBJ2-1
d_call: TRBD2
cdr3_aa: CASSQRTSGGYSYNEQFF
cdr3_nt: TGTGCCAGCAGCCAGAGGACTAGCGGGGGGTACTCCTACAATGAGCAGTTCTTC

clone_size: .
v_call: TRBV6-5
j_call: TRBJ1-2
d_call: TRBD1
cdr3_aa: CASSSADRGHGGYTF
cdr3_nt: TGTGCCAGCAGTTCCGCTGACAGGGGGCATGGTGGCTACACCTTC

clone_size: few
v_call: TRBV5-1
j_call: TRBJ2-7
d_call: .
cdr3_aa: CASSATRYEQYF
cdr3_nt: TGCGCCAGCAGCGCGACTAGATACGAGCAGTACTTC

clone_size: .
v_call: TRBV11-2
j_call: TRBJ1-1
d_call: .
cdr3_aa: CASSLVGGEGAFF
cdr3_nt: TGTGCCAGCAGCTTAGTCGGGGGGGAAGGAGCTTTCTTT

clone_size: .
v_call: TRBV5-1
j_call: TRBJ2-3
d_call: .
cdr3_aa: CASSLALDTQYF
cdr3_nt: TGCGCCAGCAGCTTGGCCTTAGATACGCAGTATTTT

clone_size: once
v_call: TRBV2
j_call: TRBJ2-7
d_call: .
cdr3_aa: CASPTANSYEQYF
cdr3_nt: TGTGCCAGCCCCACAGCCAATTCCTACGAGCAGTACTTC

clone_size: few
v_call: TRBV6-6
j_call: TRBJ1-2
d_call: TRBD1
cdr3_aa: CASSYGDRGRDYGYTF
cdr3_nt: TGTGCCAGCAGTTACGGGGACAGGGGTCGTGACTATGGCTACACCTTC

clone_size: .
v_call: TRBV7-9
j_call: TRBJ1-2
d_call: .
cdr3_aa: CASTGSTYGYTF
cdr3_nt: TGTGCCAGCACGGGATCCACCTATGGCTACACCTTC

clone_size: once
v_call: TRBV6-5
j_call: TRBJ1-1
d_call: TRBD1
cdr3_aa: CASSRTQGGEAFF
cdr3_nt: TGTGCCAGCAGTCGTACCCAGGGGGGTGAAGCTTTCTTT

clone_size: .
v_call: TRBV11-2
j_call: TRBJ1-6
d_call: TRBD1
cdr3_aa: CASSSVGTGISPLHF
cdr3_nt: TGTGCCAGCAGCTCGGTAGGGACAGGGATATCACCCCTCCACTTT

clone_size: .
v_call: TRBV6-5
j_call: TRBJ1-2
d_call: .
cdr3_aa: CASRQGFGYTF
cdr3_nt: TGTGCCAGCAGGCAGGGCTTTGGCTACACCTTC

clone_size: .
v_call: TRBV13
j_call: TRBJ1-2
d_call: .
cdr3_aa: CASSLEPLYTF
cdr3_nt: TGTGCCAGCAGCTTAGAGCCGCTATACACCTTC

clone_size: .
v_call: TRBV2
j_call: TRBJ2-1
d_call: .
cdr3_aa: CASSASPTGEGEQFF
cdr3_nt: TGTGCCAGCAGCGCGAGTCCCACGGGTGAGGGTGAGCAGTTCTTC

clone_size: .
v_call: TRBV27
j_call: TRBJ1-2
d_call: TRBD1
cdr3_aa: CASSFLPLTGQDGYTF
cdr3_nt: TGTGCCAGCAGTTTCCTACCCTTGACAGGGCAGGATGGCTACACCTTC

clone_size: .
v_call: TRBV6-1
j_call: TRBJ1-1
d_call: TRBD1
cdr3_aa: CASSEALWTGWGGTEAFF
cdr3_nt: TGTGCCAGCAGTGAAGCGCTTTGGACAGGGTGGGGGGGCACTGAAGCTTTCTTT

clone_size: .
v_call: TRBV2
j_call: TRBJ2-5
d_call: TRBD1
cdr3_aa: CASSGTGETQYF
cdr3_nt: TGTGCCAGCAGTGGGACAGGGGAGACCCAGTACTTC

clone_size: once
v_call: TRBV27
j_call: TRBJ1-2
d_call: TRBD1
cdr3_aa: CASSLRQGAKGYTF
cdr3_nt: TGTGCCAGCAGTCTACGACAGGGGGCAAAGGGCTACACCTTC

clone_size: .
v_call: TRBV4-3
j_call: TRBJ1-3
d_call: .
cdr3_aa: CASSPLTEAGNTIYF
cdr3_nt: TGCGCCAGCAGCCCCCTGACAGAAGCTGGAAACACCATATATTTT

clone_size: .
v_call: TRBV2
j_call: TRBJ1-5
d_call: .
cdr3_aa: CASSEWGGINQPQHF
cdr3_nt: TGTGCCAGCAGTGAGTGGGGGGGGATCAATCAGCCCCAGCATTTT

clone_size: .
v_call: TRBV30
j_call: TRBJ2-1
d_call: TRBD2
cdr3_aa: CAWSVASGGAYEQFF
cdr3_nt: TGTGCCTGGAGTGTTGCTAGCGGGGGTGCTTATGAGCAGTTCTTC

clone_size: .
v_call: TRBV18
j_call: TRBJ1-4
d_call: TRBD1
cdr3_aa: CASSRILDRDQTNEKLFF
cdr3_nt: TGTGCCAGCTCACGCATCTTGGACAGGGATCAGACTAATGAAAAACTGTTTTTT

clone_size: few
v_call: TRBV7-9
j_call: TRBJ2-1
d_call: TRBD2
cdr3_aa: CSSSLTWGGNNEQFF
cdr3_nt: TGTTCCAGCAGCCTTACGTGGGGGGGGAACAATGAGCAGTTCTTC

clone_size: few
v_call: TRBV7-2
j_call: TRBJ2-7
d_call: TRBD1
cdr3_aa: CASSLTPGTGTGYEQYF
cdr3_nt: TGTGCCAGCAGCTTAACCCCCGGGACAGGGACTGGGTACGAGCAGTACTTC

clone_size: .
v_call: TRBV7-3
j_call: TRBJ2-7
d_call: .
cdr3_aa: CASSDGGPVYEQYF
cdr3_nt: TGTGCCAGCAGCGACGGGGGGCCCGTATACGAGCAGTACTTC

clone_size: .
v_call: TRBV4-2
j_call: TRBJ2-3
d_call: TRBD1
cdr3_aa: CASSLTGGVADTQYF
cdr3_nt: TGTGCCAGCAGCCTGACAGGGGGGGTGGCAGATACGCAGTATTTT

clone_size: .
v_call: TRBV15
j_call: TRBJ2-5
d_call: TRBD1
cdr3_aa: CATSSRDRQETQYF
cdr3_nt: TGTGCCACCAGCAGTCGGGACAGGCAAGAGACCCAGTACTTC

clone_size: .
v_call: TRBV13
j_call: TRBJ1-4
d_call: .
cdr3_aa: CATRRRTNEKLFF
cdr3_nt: TGTGCCACCCGGCGGAGGACTAATGAAAAACTGTTTTTT

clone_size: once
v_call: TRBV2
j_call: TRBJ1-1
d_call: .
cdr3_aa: CASSEQGFTNTEAFF
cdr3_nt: TGTGCCAGCAGTGAACAGGGTTTTACGAACACTGAAGCTTTCTTT

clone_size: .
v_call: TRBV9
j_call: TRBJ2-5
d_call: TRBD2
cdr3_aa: CASSPSSGGAQETQYF
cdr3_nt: TGTGCCAGCAGCCCCTCCAGCGGGGGGGCTCAAGAGACCCAGTACTTC

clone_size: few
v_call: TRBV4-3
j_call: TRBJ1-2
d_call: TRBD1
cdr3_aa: CASSLGQNYGYTF
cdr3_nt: TGCGCCAGCAGCCTGGGACAGAACTATGGCTACACCTTC

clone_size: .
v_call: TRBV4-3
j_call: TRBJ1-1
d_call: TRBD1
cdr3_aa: CASSQRQGLTEAFF
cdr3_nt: TGCGCCAGCAGCCAGCGACAGGGTCTCACTGAAGCTTTCTTT

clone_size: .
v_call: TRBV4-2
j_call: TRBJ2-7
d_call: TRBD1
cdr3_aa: CASSLTWRDRKAYEQYF
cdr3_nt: TGTGCCAGCAGCCTAACCTGGCGGGACAGGAAAGCCTACGAGCAGTACTTC

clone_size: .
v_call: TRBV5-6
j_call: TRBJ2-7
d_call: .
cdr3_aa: CASSLRRAQLSYEQYF
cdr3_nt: TGTGCCAGCAGCTTACGCAGGGCTCAACTTTCCTACGAGCAGTACTTC

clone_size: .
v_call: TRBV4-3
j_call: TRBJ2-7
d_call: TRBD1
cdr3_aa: CASSQDNIPGQSYEQYF
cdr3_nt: TGCGCCAGCAGCCAAGACAATATACCGGGACAGAGCTACGAGCAGTACTTC

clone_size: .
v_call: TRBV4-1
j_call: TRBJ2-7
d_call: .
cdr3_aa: CASSQVAVTNYEQYF
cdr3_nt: TGCGCCAGCAGCCAAGTGGCGGTAACGAACTATGAGCAGTACTTC

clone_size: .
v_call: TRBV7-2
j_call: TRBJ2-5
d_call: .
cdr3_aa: CASSLVVSQETQYF
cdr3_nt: TGTGCCAGCAGCTTAGTTGTCAGCCAAGAGACCCAGTACTTC

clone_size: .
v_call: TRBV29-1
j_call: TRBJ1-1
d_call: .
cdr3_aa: CSPLRDLNTEAFF
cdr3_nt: TGCAGCCCACTCAGGGATTTAAACACTGAAGCTTTCTTT

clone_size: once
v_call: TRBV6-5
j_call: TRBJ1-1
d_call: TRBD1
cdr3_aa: CASRYDRGATEAFF
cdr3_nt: TGTGCCAGCAGATACGACAGGGGGGCCACTGAAGCTTTCTTT